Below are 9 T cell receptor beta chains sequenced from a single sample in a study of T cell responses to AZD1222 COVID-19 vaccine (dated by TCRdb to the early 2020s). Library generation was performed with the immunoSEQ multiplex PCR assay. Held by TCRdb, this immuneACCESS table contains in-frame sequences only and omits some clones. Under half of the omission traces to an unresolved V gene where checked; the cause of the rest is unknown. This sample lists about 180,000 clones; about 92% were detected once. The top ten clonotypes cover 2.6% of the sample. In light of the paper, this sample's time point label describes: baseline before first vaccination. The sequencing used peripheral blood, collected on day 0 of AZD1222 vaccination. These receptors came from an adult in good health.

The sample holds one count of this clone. The CDR3 loop is CASSQGGNSGTGTDTQYF. The CDR3 coding sequence is TGTGCCAGCAGCCAAGGAGGAAACAGCGGGACAGGGACAGATACGCAGTATTTT. V and J are TRBV4-2 and TRBJ2-3, with 9 bases that match TRBD1. The V and J ends lost 1 base and 3 bases, in that order; junction bases with no gene match: 11. The CDR3 is made up of 18 amino acids. CDR1 is LGHNA and CDR2 is YNFKEQ in the germline V gene.

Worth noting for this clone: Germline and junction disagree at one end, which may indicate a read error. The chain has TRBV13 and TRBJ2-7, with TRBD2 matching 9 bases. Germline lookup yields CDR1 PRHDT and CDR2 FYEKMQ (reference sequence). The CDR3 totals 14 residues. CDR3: CASSLAGASTEQYF. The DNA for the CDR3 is TGTGCCAGCAGTTTAGCGGGAGCTTCGACCGAGCAGTACTTC.

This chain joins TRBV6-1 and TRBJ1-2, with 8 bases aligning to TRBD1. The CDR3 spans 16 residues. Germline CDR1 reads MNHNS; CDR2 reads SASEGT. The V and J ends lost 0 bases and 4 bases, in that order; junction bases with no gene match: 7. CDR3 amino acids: CASSEAAWTGFYGYTF. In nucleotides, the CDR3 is TGTGCCAGCAGTGAAGCCGCCTGGACAGGGTTCTATGGCTACACCTTC.

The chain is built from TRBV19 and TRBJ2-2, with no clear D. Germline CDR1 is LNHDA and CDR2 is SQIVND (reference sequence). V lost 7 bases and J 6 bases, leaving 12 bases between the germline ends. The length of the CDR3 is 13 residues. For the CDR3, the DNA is TGTGCCAGTACTCCCAAAAGGTCCGGGGAGCTGTTTTTT. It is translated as CASTPKRSGELFF.

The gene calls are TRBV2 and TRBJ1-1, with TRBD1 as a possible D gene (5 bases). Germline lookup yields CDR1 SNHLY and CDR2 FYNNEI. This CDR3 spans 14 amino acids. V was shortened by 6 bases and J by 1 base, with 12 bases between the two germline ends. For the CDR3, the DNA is TGTGCCAGCAGCCGAGACAGACAGAACACTGAAGCTTTCTTT. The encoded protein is CASSRDRQNTEAFF.

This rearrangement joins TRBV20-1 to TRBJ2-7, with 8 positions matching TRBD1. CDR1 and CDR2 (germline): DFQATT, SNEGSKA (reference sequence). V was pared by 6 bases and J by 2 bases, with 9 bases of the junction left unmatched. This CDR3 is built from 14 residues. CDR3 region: CSASGQGGAYEQYF. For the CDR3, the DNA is TGCAGTGCAAGTGGACAGGGCGGGGCCTACGAGCAGTACTTC.

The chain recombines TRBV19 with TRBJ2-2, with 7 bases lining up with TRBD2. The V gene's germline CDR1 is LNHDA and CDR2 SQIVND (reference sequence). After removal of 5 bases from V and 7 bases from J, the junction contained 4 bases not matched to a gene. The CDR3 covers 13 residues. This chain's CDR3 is CASSVTGGGELFF. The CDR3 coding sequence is TGTGCCAGTAGTGTAACGGGGGGCGGGGAGCTGTTTTTT.

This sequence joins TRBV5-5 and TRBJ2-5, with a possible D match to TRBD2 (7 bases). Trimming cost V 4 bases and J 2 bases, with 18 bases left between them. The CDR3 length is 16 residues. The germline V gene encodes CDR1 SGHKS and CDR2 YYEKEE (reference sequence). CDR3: CASSPLFGGLQETQYF. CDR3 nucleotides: TGTGCCAGCAGCCCCCTGTTCGGGGGGCTACAAGAGACCCAGTACTTC.

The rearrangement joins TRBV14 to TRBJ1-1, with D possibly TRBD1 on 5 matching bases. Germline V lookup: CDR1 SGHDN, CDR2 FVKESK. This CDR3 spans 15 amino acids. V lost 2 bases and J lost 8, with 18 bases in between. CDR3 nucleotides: TGTGCCAGCAGCCAAAAGCAGGGTGTTAATAGGGAAGCTTTCTTT. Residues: CASSQKQGVNREAFF.